Below, 21 T cell receptor beta chains from the same sample are listed, as sequenced in a study of blood T cells in healthy people across ages (dated by TCRdb to between 2015 and 2017). The library came from 5' RACE. Sequencing took place on an Illumina HiSeq 2500. A second PCR of roughly 7 to 12 cycles was run with a J-beta primer mix and a sample-barcoded 5' primer. TCRdb passed the public sequencing reads through fastp at Q25 and MiXCR, retaining productive beta sequences. Rows matching on CDR3 protein sequence are summarized as one entry with the most common DNA and genes. Counted in this sample were fewer than 600,000 distinct CDR3 sequences; about 27% of them appeared once. The ten largest clonotypes hold approximately 3.6% of the sample. This sample was shared with a second study, whose subject was T cells of mothers and their children.

The material sequenced was blood. The receptor source for this set is a boy aged 2-15 years in good health.

This clonotype was observed a few times. The chain uses TRBV7-2 and TRBJ1-2; D is perhaps TRBD1 (5 bases). Germline V lookup: CDR1 SGHTA, CDR2 FQGNSA. The CDR3 consists of 15 residues. V shed 1 base and J shed 4 bases, with 13 bases lying between them. CDR3 sequence: CASSLEQGGLYGYTF. Written as DNA, the CDR3 is TGTGCCAGCAGCTTAGAGCAGGGCGGCCTCTATGGCTACACCTTC.

This clonotype was observed a few times. This chain connects TRBV7-9 to TRBJ2-5; the match to TRBD2 covers 7 bases. The J call may be wrong; the DNA end is better matched by TRBJ2-1. The CDR3 is 15 amino acids. Per germline, CDR1 SEHNR and CDR2 FQNEAQ (reference sequence). CDR3 residues: CASSLGPSGYNEQFF. The CDR3 DNA is TGTGCCAGCAGCTTAGGCCCTAGCGGCTACAATGAGCAGTTCTTC.

The V gene is TRBV7-2, the J gene TRBJ2-7, with a weak D call TRBD2 (6 bases). V was trimmed by 1 base and J by 2 bases, leaving 9 bases between them. CDR1 and CDR2 from the germline V gene are SGHTA and FQGNSA. CDR3 size: 14 residues. Here the CDR3 DNA reads TGTGCCAGCAGCTTAGACGCGGGACCCTACGAGCAGTACGTC. Translating gives CASSLDAGPYEQYV.

Only a few counts were recorded for this clonotype. The V and J genes are TRBV2 and TRBJ1-5; 7 bases map to TRBD1. The CDR3 sequence is 14 residues long. The V and J ends lost 5 bases and 6 bases, in that order; junction bases with no gene match: 7. Germline CDR1 reads SNHLY; CDR2 reads FYNNEI. The CDR3 DNA sequence: TGTGCCAGCAGTTACAGGGGATTAGGTCAGCCCCAGCATTTT. It codes for CASSYRGLGQPQHF.

This chain connects TRBV20-1 to TRBJ2-5; TRBD2 matches 12 bases. Germline loops: CDR1 DFQATT, CDR2 SNEGSKA (reference sequence). The CDR3 spans 16 residues. V was pared by 0 bases and J by 2 bases, with 4 bases of the junction left unmatched. As DNA, the CDR3 is TGCAGTGCTAGAGACCCCCTAGCGGGGGGGCAAGAGACCCAGTACTTC. Protein sequence: CSARDPLAGGQETQYF.

This clonotype has only a few counts. This rearrangement joins TRBV29-1 to TRBJ2-7; D unresolved. Germline CDR1 SQVTM, CDR2 ANQGSEA. This CDR3 spans 14 amino acids. The V end lost 4 bases, the J end lost 2 bases, and 15 bases lay between the germline ends. Here the CDR3 DNA reads TGCAGCGTTGGAGTCTGGGCCTCAACCTACGAGCAGTACTTC. Its translation is CSVGVWASTYEQYF.

The chain carries TRBV5-1 and TRBJ2-4; 11 nucleotides align to TRBD2. The CDR3 is made up of 19 amino acids. Germline V gene data show CDR1 as SGHRS and CDR2 as YFSETQ. J lost 0 bases, V lost 0 bases, and 8 bases had no gene match. CDR3 in DNA: TGCGCCAGCAGCTTGGCCGGGACTAGCGGAGGCCTAGCCAAAAACATTCAGTACTTC. Translating it yields CASSLAGTSGGLAKNIQYF.

In regard to this clonotype: One end of the junction does not line up with germline, which may come from a read error. V usage is TRBV11-2 and J usage is TRBJ2-5; D possibly uses TRBD1 or TRBD2 (5 bases each). Germline V gene data show CDR1 as SGHAT and CDR2 as FQNNGV. There are 13 residues in the CDR3. The CDR3 DNA sequence: TGTGTCAGCAGCCCCGGGACCGTCGTGTCCCAGTACTTC. This codes for CVSSPGTVVSQYF. Full variable domain (rest looked up from reference TRBV11-2 and TRBJ2-5): EAGVAQSPRYKIIEKRQSVAFWCNPISGHATLYWYQQILGQGPKLLIQFQNNGVVDDSQLPKDRFSAERLKGVDSTLKIQPAKLEDSAVYLCVSSPGTVVSQYFGPGTRLLVL.

V gene TRBV27 combines with J gene TRBJ2-3; 9 bases align to TRBD2. The CDR3 extends over 16 amino acids. Unmatched junction bases numbered 8, after V lost 5 bases and J lost 2 bases. Germline CDR1 reads MNHEY; CDR2 reads SMNVEV (reference sequence). This CDR3 is CASSPFSGGPTDTQYF. CDR3 bases: TGTGCCAGCAGTCCCTTTAGCGGGGGACCCACAGATACGCAGTATTTT.

The V and J genes are TRBV20-1 and TRBJ2-5, with TRBD2 identical over 7 bases. The assigned J gene may be wrong: the sequence end matches TRBJ2-1 better. There are 12 residues in the CDR3. Per the germline V gene, CDR1 is DFQATT and CDR2 is SNEGSKA (reference sequence). The CDR3 region has the DNA TGCAGTGCTAATATGGGGGGAGGGGAGCAGTTCTTC. Translated, it gives CSANMGGGEQFF.

This clonotype came up a few times. CDR3 sequence (DNA): TGTGCCAGCAGCCAGGGACAGGGAATAGGTGAGACCCAGTACTTC. This encodes CASSQGQGIGETQYF. This sequence joins TRBV6-6 and TRBJ2-5; 9 bases are shared with TRBD1. The CDR3 totals 15 residues. Germline V gene sequence: CDR1 MNHNY, CDR2 SVGAGI (reference sequence). V shed 6 bases and J 5 bases; nucleotides not matched to a gene: 10.

The chain joins TRBV20-1 to TRBJ2-7; no firm D call. V lost 3 bases to trimming and J lost 7 bases, with 16 bases between them. This CDR3 spans 13 amino acids. The germline gives CDR1 DFQATT, CDR2 SNEGSKA (reference sequence). The CDR3 nucleotides are TGCAGTGCTAGCCCGACTTCCTCTCGAGAGCAGTACTTC. It codes for CSASPTSSREQYF.

This clonotype was seen many times. The chain joins TRBV5-6 to TRBJ2-5; D possibly corresponds to TRBD1 (6 bases). There are 13 residues in the CDR3. The V end was cut by 7 bases, the J end by 6 bases, with 16 bases between. Germline V gene sequence: CDR1 SGHDT, CDR2 YYEEEE. CDR3 DNA: TGTGCCAGCGTCGGGACAACTCAGAAGACCCAGTACTTC. Its translation: CASVGTTQKTQYF.

The gene calls are TRBV19 and TRBJ2-3, with D possibly matching TRBD2 (6 bases). The CDR3 is made up of 14 amino acids. CDR1 and CDR2 (germline): LNHDA, SQIVND (reference sequence). V shed 5 bases and J shed 10 bases, with 19 bases lying between them. CDR3 nucleotide sequence: TGTGCCAGTAGTGCGCGGGACTTCCCGCCTGCGCAGTATTTT. Protein sequence: CASSARDFPPAQYF.

This clonotype was recorded once. This chain joins TRBV29-1 and TRBJ2-7; 8 nucleotides match TRBD1. This CDR3 has 13 residues. Trimming removed 7 bases from V and 0 bases from J; junction bases left unmatched: 5. Germline V CDR1 and CDR2: SQVTM, ANQGSEA. The CDR3 loop reads CSAMGQASYEQYF. For the CDR3, the DNA is TGCAGCGCCATGGGACAGGCCTCCTACGAGCAGTACTTC.

In its sample, this clonotype was seen a few times. The chain links TRBV5-4 to TRBJ2-3; D is perhaps TRBD2 (6 bases). The germline V and J ends were trimmed by 4 bases and 2 bases, with 11 bases remaining between them. CDR1 SGHNT and CDR2 YYREEE come from the germline V gene (reference sequence). This CDR3 is 14 amino acids long. The DNA of the CDR3 is TGTGCCAGCAGCCCGGGGGTAGACACAGATACGCAGTATTTT. It specifies CASSPGVDTDTQYF.

This clonotype was recorded a few times. The rearrangement links TRBV20-1 to TRBJ2-3, with TRBD2 identical over 8 bases. The V gene's germline CDR1 is DFQATT and CDR2 SNEGSKA (reference sequence). This CDR3 is 14 amino acids long. The junction had 9 bases not matched to a gene; V was cut back by 6 bases and J by 4 bases. The CDR3 reads CSAGSGRISDTQYF. CDR3 sequence (DNA): TGCAGTGCCGGAAGCGGGAGAATCTCAGATACGCAGTATTTT.

The V and J genes are TRBV20-1 and TRBJ2-5; D is undetermined. This CDR3 contains 11 residues. V was pared by 5 bases and J by 1 base, with 5 bases between. From germline, CDR1 is DFQATT and CDR2 SNEGSKA (reference sequence). CDR3 in DNA: TGCAGTGCTTACAGCCAAGAGACCCAGTACTTC. As protein: CSAYSQETQYF.

The sample holds a few counts of this clonotype. The CDR3 region is CAISPDRGYEQYF. In nucleotides, the CDR3 is TGTGCCATCAGTCCGGACAGGGGCTACGAGCAGTACTTC. This chain connects TRBV10-3 to TRBJ2-7; 9 positions agree with TRBD1. Germline V gene data show CDR1 as ENHRY and CDR2 as SYGVKD. CDR3 length equals 13 residues. Losses at the gene ends were 5 bases for V and 3 bases for J; bases not matched to a gene: 2.

CDR3 in amino acids: CASRPEAEAFF. The CDR3 nucleotides are TGTGCCAGCAGGCCTGAGGCAGAAGCTTTCTTT. The rearrangement joins TRBV2 to TRBJ1-1; D remains ambiguous. This CDR3 region has 11 residues. Germline-derived CDR1 and CDR2 are SNHLY and FYNNEI. Trimming pared 6 bases from V and 8 bases from J, leaving 10 bases between.

The V and J genes are TRBV28 and TRBJ1-5; weak D call: TRBD1 (6 bases). V lost 5 bases and J lost 0, with 23 bases in between. Per the germline V gene, CDR1 is MDHEN and CDR2 is SYDVKM. This CDR3 has 19 amino acids. CDR3 in DNA: TGTGCCAGCAGTCCACCGCCGGGAAGGGGGAGGAATAGCAATCAGCCCCAGCATTTT. Protein sequence: CASSPPPGRGRNSNQPQHF.